This T cell receptor (beta chain) was identified during a study of cytomegalovirus exposure and HLA in healthy donors. This CDR3 has 13 amino acids. Trimming stripped 7 bases from V and 6 bases from J, with 15 bases between. Looked up from germline, CDR1 is MNHNS and CDR2 is SASEGT. It was with 60 Vbeta and 13 Jbeta primers that the PCR ran. Using immunoSEQ multiplex PCR, the repertoire was profiled, and TCRdb retains in-frame clones only, with some absent. The data show approximately 110,000 clones, with roughly 68% seen just once and 4.2% held by the top ten. This clone was observed a single time. Its antigen is still unknown. Study outcomes and limitations: Analyses of presence and absence presupposed an approximately uniform sequencing depth across donors.

The source material was PBMCs. V usage is TRBV6-1 and J usage is TRBJ1-2, with a weak D call TRBD1 (6 bases). This sequence was found in a woman aged 45-59 years in good health and CMV-seropositive. Written as DNA, the CDR3 is TGTGCCAGCAACCCGACAGGTCAAGATGGCTACACCTTC. It codes for CASNPTGQDGYTF.